The sequence of this T cell receptor (beta chain) was determined in a study of early T cells in non-severe SARS-CoV-2 infection. Each CDR3 protein gets one entry after TCRdb re-called the 5' RACE reads with MiXCR. The data show more than 60,000 distinct CDR3 sequences, around 14% seen once. Germline CDR1 reads SQVTM; CDR2 reads ANQGSEA. The CDR3 is 13 residues long. Trimming shortened V by 6 bases and J by 0 bases, and 10 bases separated the two germline ends. This chain links TRBV29-1 with TRBJ2-3; D is unclear. The receptor comes from an adult who was a healthcare worker with PCR-confirmed SARS-CoV-2 infection or an uninfected control (not recorded which). The sample consisted of whole blood. DNA of the CDR3: TGCAGCGTACGTGGGCACAGCACAGATACGCAGTATTTT. Amino acids: CSVRGHSTDTQYF.